Below are 28 T cell receptor beta chains sequenced from a single sample in a study of blood T cell repertoires in COVID-19. Clones were read by immunoSEQ multiplex PCR, and TCRdb kept only the in-frame ones, dropping some. Among about 53,000 clones listed, approximately 80% were seen once. The material sequenced was peripheral blood. These receptors all come from a human donor in a cohort sampled during active COVID-19.

The V gene is TRBV19, the J gene TRBJ2-1; TRBD1 aligns across 7 bases. Germline assignment: CDR1 LNHDA and CDR2 SQIVND (reference sequence). J lost 0 bases, V lost 5 bases, and 7 bases had no gene match. The CDR3 contains 16 residues. The CDR3 sequence is CASSRTQGSSYNEQFF. The CDR3 DNA sequence: TGTGCCAGTAGTCGGACACAGGGGAGCTCCTACAATGAGCAGTTCTTC.

This chain joins TRBV5-1 and TRBJ2-2, with D perhaps TRBD2 (5 bases). Trimming removed 4 bases from V and 6 bases from J, with 22 bases in between. The germline CDR1 and CDR2 sequences are SGHRS and YFSETQ. The CDR3 has 17 amino acids. The CDR3 DNA is TGCGCCAGCAGCCGGATGGCTACTAGTGGTGAATCCGGGGAGCTGTTTTTT. Its protein product is CASSRMATSGESGELFF. The full variable domain, in which reference TRBV5-1 and TRBJ2-2 provide the parts outside the CDR3, is KAGVTQTPRYLIKTRGQQVTLSCSPISGHRSVSWYQQTPGQGLQFLFEYFSETQRNKGNFPGRFSGRQFSNSRSEMNVSTLELGDSALYLCASSRMATSGESGELFFGEGSRLTVL.

The chain carries TRBV7-9 and TRBJ1-3; 7 bases line up with TRBD1. The ends lost 1 base at V and 0 bases at J; junction bases unmatched: 0. The germline CDR1 and CDR2 sequences are SEHNR and FQNEAQ (reference sequence). The CDR3 sequence is 15 residues long. The CDR3 coding sequence is TGTGCCAGCAGCTTAGGACAGGGCTCTGGAAACACCATATATTTT. This encodes CASSLGQGSGNTIYF.

V usage is TRBV6-4 and J usage is TRBJ2-3; 9 bases map to TRBD2. Germline values: CDR1 MRHNA, CDR2 SNTAGT. This CDR3 contains 15 residues. V shed 0 bases, J shed 4 bases, and the junction held 2 bases outside the gene matches. This chain's CDR3 is CASSDSRGGSDTQYF. Here the CDR3 DNA reads TGTGCCAGCAGTGACTCGCGGGGGGGCTCAGATACGCAGTATTTT.

The chain uses TRBV5-1 and TRBJ1-1, with D unresolved. The CDR3 is made up of 14 amino acids. Per germline, CDR1 SGHRS and CDR2 YFSETQ. Trimming removed 0 bases from V and 7 bases from J, with 13 bases in between. The CDR3 spells CASSLGGDLYEAFF. DNA of the CDR3: TGCGCCAGCAGCTTGGGCGGGGATCTATATGAAGCTTTCTTT.

V gene TRBV7-3 combines with J gene TRBJ2-5; possible D gene TRBD1, 6 bases. The germline CDR1 and CDR2 sequences are SGHTA and FQGTGA. The CDR3 has 13 residues. The V end lost 5 bases, the J end lost 5 bases, and 12 bases lay between the germline ends. CDR3 coding DNA: TGTGCCAGCAGCGCAGACAGGAGGGAGACCCAGTACTTC. The encoded protein is CASSADRRETQYF.

The chain has TRBV11-3 and TRBJ2-1; 9 bases match TRBD2. Per the germline V gene, CDR1 is SGHNT and CDR2 is YENEEA. This CDR3 comprises 17 residues. Trimming took 3 bases from V and 8 from J; bases not matched to a gene: 14. CDR3 in DNA: TGTGCCAGCAGCTTGGGAGATAGGCTAGCGGGGTACGATGAGCAGTTCTTC. As protein: CASSLGDRLAGYDEQFF.

The CDR3 here is CASSLKGLAGSRETQYF. CDR3 DNA sequence: TGTGCCAGCAGCTTGAAGGGACTAGCGGGGTCGCGGGAGACCCAGTACTTC. The chain links TRBV5-4 to TRBJ2-5; TRBD2 matches 13 bases. The germline CDR1 and CDR2 sequences are SGHNT and YYREEE (reference sequence). This CDR3 has 17 residues. The trim removed 1 base at V and 5 bases at J, leaving 8 bases unmatched. Full variable domain (remainder filled in from reference TRBV5-4 and TRBJ2-5): ETGVTQSPTHLIKTRGQQVTLRCSSQSGHNTVSWYQQALGQGPQFIFQYYREEENGRGNFPPRFSGLQFPNYSSELNVNALELDDSALYLCASSLKGLAGSRETQYFGPGTRLLVL.

The chain recombines TRBV11-2 with TRBJ2-7; 9 nucleotides line up with TRBD1. Trimming cost V 5 bases and J 2 bases; bases outside gene matches: 7. The germline V gene has CDR1 SGHAT and CDR2 FQNNGV. This CDR3 spans 15 amino acids. The CDR3 region has the DNA TGTGCCAGCAGCCTCGACAGGGGGTACCCCTACGAGCAGTACTTC. Amino acids: CASSLDRGYPYEQYF.

This sequence joins TRBV4-3 and TRBJ1-2, with unresolved D. The CDR3 consists of 14 residues. Trimming removed 0 bases from V and 1 base from J, with 6 bases in between. Germline V gives CDR1 LGHNA, CDR2 YSLEER. CDR3 residues: CASSQEWSNYGYTF. CDR3 in DNA: TGCGCCAGCAGCCAAGAGTGGAGTAACTATGGCTACACCTTC.

The CDR3 reads CSASLRHGGGANTGELFF. The CDR3, as DNA: TGCAGTGCTAGTCTTAGGCACGGTGGGGGGGCGAACACCGGGGAGCTGTTTTTT. V usage is TRBV20-1 and J usage is TRBJ2-2, with 7 positions matching TRBD2. Germline V gene lookup returns CDR1 DFQATT and CDR2 SNEGSKA (reference sequence). V dropped 3 bases and J dropped 0; count of bases not matched to a gene: 13. This CDR3 has 18 residues.

This clone was detected only once. The chain joins TRBV25-1 to TRBJ1-1; TRBD1 agrees at 10 bases. V gave up 5 bases and J gave up 7 bases; unmatched junction bases: 7. This CDR3 contains 14 residues. Germline CDR1 MGHDK, CDR2 SYGVNS. For the CDR3, the DNA is TGTGCCAGCAGTACCCCCGGGACAGGGGTTGAAGCTTTCTTT. Encoded protein: CASSTPGTGVEAFF.

This chain uses TRBV3-1 (or the pseudogene TRBV3-2) with TRBJ1-1; 8 bases map to TRBD1. CDR1 is LGHDT and CDR2 is YNNKEL in the germline V gene (reference sequence). This CDR3 is 13 amino acids long. Trimming took 1 base from V and 12 from J; bases not matched to a gene: 7. Written as DNA, the CDR3 is TGTGCCAGCAGCCAAGTCCTGGACAGGGCGCCTTTCTTT. This sequence encodes CASSQVLDRAPFF.

The V gene is TRBV21-1, the J gene TRBJ2-4; TRBD2 was called by the table and not checked on the DNA. TRBV21-1 is labeled a pseudogene. CDR3 length equals 18 residues. The CDR3 sequence is CASSKEEADLIAKNIQYF. The CDR3 bases are TGTGCCAGCAGCAAAGAGGAGGCGGACTTGATAGCCAAAAACATTCAGTACTTC.

The V call is TRBV10-2, the J call TRBJ2-3; TRBD1 is a possible D gene (7 bases). V lost 6 bases and J lost 4, with 17 bases in between. CDR3 length equals 15 residues. CDR1 and CDR2 (germline): WSHSY, SAAADI. The CDR3 sequence is CASRTRGVRADTQYF. DNA of the CDR3: TGCGCCAGCAGAACCAGGGGGGTGAGGGCAGATACGCAGTATTTT.

This clone was seen a handful of times. V and J are TRBV5-5 and TRBJ1-5; the D gene is possibly TRBD1 (5 bases). The CDR3 is 15 amino acids. V dropped 4 bases and J dropped 6 bases, with 17 bases sitting between them. CDR1 SGHKS and CDR2 YYEKEE come from the germline V gene (reference sequence). This chain's CDR3 is CASSPTGGAGQPQHF. As DNA, the CDR3 is TGTGCCAGCAGCCCCACGGGAGGGGCCGGTCAGCCCCAGCATTTT.

This clone was detected a few times. Here the CDR3 DNA reads TGTGCCAGCAGGAGGGGGAGAACCGGGGAGCTGTTTTTT. Its protein is CASRRGRTGELFF. The chain has TRBV12-3 or TRBV12-4 and TRBJ2-2; the D gene is possibly TRBD1 (6 bases). CDR3 length: 13 residues. Between the trimmed V and J ends, which lost 6 bases and 5 bases, there was a span of 10 bases.

This rearrangement joins TRBV7-8 to TRBJ2-1; 9 bases line up with TRBD1. This CDR3 spans 13 amino acids. J lost 12 bases, V lost 5 bases, and 8 bases had no gene match. Germline CDR1 is SGHVS and CDR2 is FQNEAQ. CDR3 DNA: TGTGCCAGCAGCCGTGGACAGGGGACGGGGCAGTTCTTC. Amino acid sequence: CASSRGQGTGQFF. The entire variable domain, with the rest obtained from reference TRBV7-8 and TRBJ2-1, is as follows: GAGVSQSPRYKVAKRGQDVALRCDPISGHVSLFWYQQALGQGPEFLTYFQNEAQLDKSGLPSDRFFAERPEGSVSTLKIQRTQQEDSAVYLCASSRGQGTGQFFGPGTRLTVL.

The chain employs TRBV3-1 (or the pseudogene TRBV3-2) and TRBJ2-5; 9 bases are shared with TRBD1. From germline, CDR1 is LGHDT and CDR2 YNNKEL (reference sequence). Losses at the gene ends were 4 bases for V and 5 bases for J; bases not matched to a gene: 5. The CDR3 totals 14 residues. CDR3 in amino acids: CASSLGTGRETQYF. The CDR3 bases are TGTGCCAGCAGCCTTGGGACAGGGCGGGAGACCCAGTACTTC.

The chain recombines TRBV9 with TRBJ2-1; the D gene is possibly TRBD2 (5 bases). V shed 2 bases and J shed 4 bases, with 16 bases lying between them. CDR3 length: 16 residues. The V gene's germline CDR1 is SGDLS and CDR2 YYNGEE. CDR3 protein: CASSVLHDGGYNEQFF. DNA for the CDR3: TGTGCCAGCAGCGTCCTCCACGACGGAGGATACAATGAGCAGTTCTTC.

The chain has TRBV12-2 and TRBJ2-7; whether TRBD1, the table's D call, matches the DNA was not checked. TRBV12-2 is a recognized pseudogene. This CDR3 has 14 residues. CDR3 loop: CASRPPPGKAREYF. In DNA, the CDR3 is TGTGCAAGTCGCCCCCCCCCAGGGAAGGCCCGGGAGTACTTC.

The rearrangement uses TRBV5-1 and TRBJ2-3; 12 bases map to TRBD2. The germline V gene has CDR1 SGHRS and CDR2 YFSETQ. Trimming at V came to 4 bases and at J to 1 base, leaving 4 bases not matched to a gene. This CDR3 spans 16 amino acids. The CDR3, as DNA: TGCGCCAGCAGCGGTAGACTAGCGGGGGGCACAGATACGCAGTATTTT. It encodes CASSGRLAGGTDTQYF.

The genes are TRBV7-9 and TRBJ2-3, with no clear D. The germline V and J ends were trimmed by 0 bases and 8 bases, with 9 bases remaining between them. The germline V gene encodes CDR1 SEHNR and CDR2 FQNEAQ (reference sequence). The CDR3 extends over 13 amino acids. The CDR3 spells CASSLAPSGTQYF. The CDR3 bases are TGTGCCAGCAGCTTAGCGCCCTCGGGTACGCAGTATTTT.

This chain connects TRBV4-3 to TRBJ2-4; 9 bases map to TRBD1. Unmatched junction bases numbered 5, after V lost 4 bases and J lost 7 bases. From germline, CDR1 is LGHNA and CDR2 YSLEER. CDR3 length: 14 residues. The CDR3 coding sequence is TGCGCCAGCAGCCGGGACAGGGTGAAGAACATTCAGTACTTC. It codes for CASSRDRVKNIQYF.

This clone was counted a few times. V usage is TRBV5-1 and J usage is TRBJ2-5, with TRBD2 matching over 11 bases. The CDR3 spans 14 residues. The germline V gene encodes CDR1 SGHRS and CDR2 YFSETQ. V was clipped by 6 bases and J by 2 bases; unmatched bases: 3. The CDR3 DNA follows: TGCGCCAGCAAGACTAGCGGGGAACAAGAGACCCAGTACTTC. It codes for CASKTSGEQETQYF.

This clone was detected only once. V and J are TRBV5-1 and TRBJ1-2, with D perhaps matching TRBD1 (5 bases). The germline gives CDR1 SGHRS, CDR2 YFSETQ. Between the trimmed V and J ends, which lost 4 bases and 1 base, there was a span of 11 bases. The CDR3 totals 14 residues. The CDR3, as DNA: TGCGCCAGCAGCAGCGGGACGGTTAACTATGGCTACACCTTC. It specifies CASSSGTVNYGYTF.

The chain joins TRBV3-1 (or the pseudogene TRBV3-2) to TRBJ2-1, with TRBD2 identical over 8 bases. Unmatched junction bases numbered 7, after V lost 0 bases and J lost 0 bases. This CDR3 has 18 amino acids. Germline V CDR1 and CDR2: LGHDT, YNNKEL (reference sequence). The CDR3 nucleotides are TGTGCCAGCAGCCAAGATCGGGTAGCGGGGCGCTCCTACAATGAGCAGTTCTTC. Translating it yields CASSQDRVAGRSYNEQFF.

The rearrangement links TRBV9 to TRBJ2-7; TRBD2 might be the D (6 bases). The CDR3 spans 15 residues. Looked up from germline, CDR1 is SGDLS and CDR2 is YYNGEE. The V end lost 0 bases, the J end lost 4 bases, and 14 bases lay between the germline ends. CDR3 sequence reads: CASSVEAGPLYEQYF. CDR3 in DNA: TGTGCCAGCAGCGTAGAAGCGGGCCCACTTTACGAGCAGTACTTC.